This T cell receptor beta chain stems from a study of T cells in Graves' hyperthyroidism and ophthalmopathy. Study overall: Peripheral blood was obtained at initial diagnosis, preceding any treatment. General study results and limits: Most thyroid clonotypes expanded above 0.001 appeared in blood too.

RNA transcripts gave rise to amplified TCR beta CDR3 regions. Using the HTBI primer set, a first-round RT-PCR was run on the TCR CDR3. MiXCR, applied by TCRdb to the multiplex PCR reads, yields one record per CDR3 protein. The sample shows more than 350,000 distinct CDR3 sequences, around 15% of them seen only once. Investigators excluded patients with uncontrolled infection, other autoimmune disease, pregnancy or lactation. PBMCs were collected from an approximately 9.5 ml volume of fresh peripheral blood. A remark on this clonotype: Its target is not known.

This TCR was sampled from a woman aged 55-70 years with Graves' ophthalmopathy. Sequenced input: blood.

The CDR3 DNA follows: TGCAGTGCTAGAGATTCCCTAGCGGGAGGGTCAGATACGCAGTATTTT. Translated: CSARDSLAGGSDTQYF. The chain has TRBV20-1 and TRBJ2-3, with 12 bases aligning to TRBD2. CDR1 is DFQATT, CDR2 SNEGSKA, per germline (reference sequence). Trimming cost V 0 bases and J 4 bases; bases outside gene matches: 5. This CDR3 is 16 amino acids long.